This T cell receptor (beta chain) is drawn from a study of blood T cell repertoires in COVID-19. Study-level information: The origin of the acute and convalescent COVID-19 samples was the United States, Italy and Spain. Nucleic acid was either cDNA or gDNA, and it came from T cells, B-cell-depleted T cells, or PBMCs.

The CDR3 covers 14 residues. V gave up 2 bases and J gave up 3 bases, with 8 bases separating them. Germline values: CDR1 SGHAT, CDR2 FQNNGV. Followed over time, Seattle patients had been enrolled while infection was active. Original handling: From reference gene primer amplification, estimates of nucleated cell counts were derived. Produced via immunoSEQ multiplex PCR; TCRdb's table is partial and in-frame only. For V, J and clone size, that table is used; D and trimming come from the DNA. Of 250,000 to 350,000 clones in the sample, about four fifths were seen once. This clone was observed once. The V gene is TRBV11-2, the J gene TRBJ1-5; D call uncertain. Sample: peripheral blood. The sequence was collected from a person aged 65 to 79 with COVID-19, enrolled during active disease. The CDR3 DNA is TGTGCCAGCAGCTTAAGCGGCGTCAATCAGCCCCAGCATTTT. This translates into CASSLSGVNQPQHF. The full variable domain, its missing parts supplied by reference TRBV11-2 and TRBJ1-5, is EAGVAQSPRYKIIEKRQSVAFWCNPISGHATLYWYQQILGQGPKLLIQFQNNGVVDDSQLPKDRFSAERLKGVDSTLKIQPAKLEDSAVYLCASSLSGVNQPQHFGDGTRLSIL.